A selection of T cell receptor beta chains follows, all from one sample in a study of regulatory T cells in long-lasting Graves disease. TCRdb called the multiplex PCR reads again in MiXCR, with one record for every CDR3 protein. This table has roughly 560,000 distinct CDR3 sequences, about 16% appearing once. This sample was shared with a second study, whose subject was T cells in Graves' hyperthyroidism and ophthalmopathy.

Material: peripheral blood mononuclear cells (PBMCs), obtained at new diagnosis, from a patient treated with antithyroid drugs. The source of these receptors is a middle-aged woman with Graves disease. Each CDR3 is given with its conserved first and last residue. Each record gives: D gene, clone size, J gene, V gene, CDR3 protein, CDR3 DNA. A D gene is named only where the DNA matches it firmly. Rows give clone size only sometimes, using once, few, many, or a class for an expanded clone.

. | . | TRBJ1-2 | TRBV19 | CASSMADYGASRVGYTF | TGTGCCAGTAGTATGGCTGACTACGGGGCCTCAAGGGTTGGCTACACCTTC
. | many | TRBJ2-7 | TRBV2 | CASSRWISYEQYF | TGTGCCAGCAGTAGGTGGATCTCCTACGAGCAGTACTTC
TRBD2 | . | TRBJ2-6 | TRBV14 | CASSQILGGRAGGRPGANVLTF | TGTGCCAGCAGCCAAATACTAGGTGGGAGGGCCGGAGGTCGCCCTGGGGCCAACGTCCTGACTTTC
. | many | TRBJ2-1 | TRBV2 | CASRPVGEQFF | TGTGCCAGCAGACCTGTGGGGGAGCAGTTCTTC
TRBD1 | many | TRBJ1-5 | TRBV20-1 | CSARSGTENQPQHF | TGCAGTGCTAGGAGCGGGACAGAAAATCAGCCCCAGCATTTT
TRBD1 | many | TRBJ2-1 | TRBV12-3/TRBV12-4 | CASSPVGTGANEQFF | TGTGCCAGCAGCCCCGTAGGGACAGGGGCCAATGAGCAGTTCTTC
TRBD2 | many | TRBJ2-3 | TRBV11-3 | CASSLYDPSGGLTDTQYF | TGTGCCAGCAGCTTATATGATCCTAGCGGGGGACTCACAGATACGCAGTATTTT
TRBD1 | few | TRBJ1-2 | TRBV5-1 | CASSPKPGQGAVDGYTF | TGCGCCAGCAGCCCGAAACCGGGACAGGGGGCGGTCGATGGCTACACCTTC
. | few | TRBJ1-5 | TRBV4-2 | CASSQVGERERDSNQPQHF | TGTGCCAGCAGCCAAGTGGGGGAACGGGAGCGAGATAGCAATCAGCCCCAGCATTTT
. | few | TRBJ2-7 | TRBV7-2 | CASSRMGSTYEQYF | TGTGCCAGCAGCCGCATGGGGTCCACCTACGAGCAGTACTTC
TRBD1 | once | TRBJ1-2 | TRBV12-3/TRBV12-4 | CASRATGQGYDYTF | TGTGCCAGCAGGGCGACAGGGCAAGGCTATGACTACACCTTC
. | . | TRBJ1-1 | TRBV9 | CASSATPQDESTAFF | TGTGCCAGCAGCGCGACACCCCAAGATGAGTCTACGGCTTTCTTT
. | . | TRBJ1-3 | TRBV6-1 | CASSAQGKTIYF | TGTGCCAGCAGTGCTCAGGGAAAGACCATATATTTT
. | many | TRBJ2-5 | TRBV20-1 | CSAPLAERGGETQYF | TGCAGTGCTCCACTCGCCGAAAGGGGCGGAGAGACCCAGTACTTC
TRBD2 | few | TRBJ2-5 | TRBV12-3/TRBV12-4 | CASRTGLAGNTQYF | TGTGCCAGCAGGACGGGACTAGCGGGCAACACCCAGTACTTC
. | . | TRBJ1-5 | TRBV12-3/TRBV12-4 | CASSLLAGGMNQPQHF | TGTGCCAGCAGTTTATTAGCGGGGGGGATGAATCAGCCCCAGCATTTT
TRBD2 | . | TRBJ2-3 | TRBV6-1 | CASRLGSGGAPDTQYF | TGTGCCAGCAGGCTAGGCTCGGGGGGGGCGCCAGATACGCAGTATTTT
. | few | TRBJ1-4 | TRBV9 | CASSVGGSVDEKLFF | TGTGCCAGCAGCGTAGGGGGCTCGGTGGATGAAAAACTGTTTTTT
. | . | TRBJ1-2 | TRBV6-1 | CASQSGLDGYTF | TGTGCCAGCCAATCGGGACTGGATGGCTACACCTTC
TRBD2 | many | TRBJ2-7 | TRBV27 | CASRAGGRHEQYF | TGTGCCAGCAGAGCGGGGGGGCGGCACGAGCAGTACTTC